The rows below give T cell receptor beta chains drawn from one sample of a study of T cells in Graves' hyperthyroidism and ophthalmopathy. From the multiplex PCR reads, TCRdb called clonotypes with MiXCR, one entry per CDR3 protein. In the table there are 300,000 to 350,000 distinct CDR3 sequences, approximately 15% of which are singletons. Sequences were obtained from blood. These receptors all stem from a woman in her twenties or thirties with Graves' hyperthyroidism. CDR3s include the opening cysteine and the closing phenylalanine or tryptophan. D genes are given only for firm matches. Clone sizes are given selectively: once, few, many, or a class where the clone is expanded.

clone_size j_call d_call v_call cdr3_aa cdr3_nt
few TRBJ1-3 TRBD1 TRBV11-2 CASSQQGTFGNTIYF TGTGCCAGCAGTCAACAGGGGACATTTGGAAACACCATATATTTT
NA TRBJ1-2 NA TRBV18 CASSPYPDNYGYTF TGTGCCAGCTCACCATACCCTGATAACTATGGCTACACCTTC
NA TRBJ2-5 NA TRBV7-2 CASRRRARETQYF TGTGCCAGCCGGAGGAGGGCTAGAGAGACCCAGTACTTC
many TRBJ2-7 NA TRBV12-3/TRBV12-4 CASRQGAYEQYF TGTGCCAGCAGGCAAGGAGCCTACGAGCAGTACTTC
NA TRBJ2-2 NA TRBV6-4 CASSVESSTGELFF TGTGCCAGCAGTGTGGAGTCTAGCACCGGGGAGCTGTTTTTT
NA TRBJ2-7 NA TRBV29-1 CSVSGGSSYEQYF TGCAGCGTTAGTGGGGGCAGCTCCTACGAGCAGTACTTC
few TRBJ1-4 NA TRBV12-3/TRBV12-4 CASSFQGGDEKLFF TGTGCCAGCAGTTTTCAGGGAGGGGATGAAAAACTGTTTTTT
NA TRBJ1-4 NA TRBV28 CASSSRGPGDEKLFF TGTGCCAGCAGTTCTCGGGGACCCGGGGACGAAAAACTGTTTTTT
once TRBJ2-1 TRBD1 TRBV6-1 CASSDEGAGLDEQFF TGTGCCAGCAGTGATGAGGGGGCCGGTCTCGATGAGCAGTTCTTC
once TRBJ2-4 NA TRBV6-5 CASSFGTGQYF TGTGCCAGCAGTTTCGGGACCGGTCAGTACTTC
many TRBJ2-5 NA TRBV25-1 CASSEQGGGVAETQYF TGTGCCAGCAGTGAACAGGGAGGTGGGGTAGCGGAGACCCAGTACTTC
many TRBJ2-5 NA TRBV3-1 CASSRSGETQYF TGTGCCAGCAGCCGATCGGGGGAGACCCAGTACTTC
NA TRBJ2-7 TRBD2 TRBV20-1 CSAGGVAYEQYF TGCAGTGCGGGGGGGGTAGCCTACGAGCAGTACTTC
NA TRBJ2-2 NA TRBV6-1 CASRANTGELFF TGTGCCAGCAGGGCTAACACCGGGGAGCTGTTTTTT
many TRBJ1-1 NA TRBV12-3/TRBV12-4 CASSSGEGRNTEAFF TGTGCCAGCAGTTCCGGCGAGGGGAGGAACACTGAAGCTTTCTTT
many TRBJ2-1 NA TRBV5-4 CASTPSAGMGNEQFF TGTGCCAGCACCCCCTCGGCGGGAATGGGCAATGAGCAGTTCTTC
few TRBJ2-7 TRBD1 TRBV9 CASSTSDRGAYEQYF TGTGCCAGCAGCACCTCGGACAGGGGCGCCTACGAGCAGTACTTC
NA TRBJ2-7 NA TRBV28 CASSFWQESYEQYF TGTGCCAGCAGTTTCTGGCAGGAGTCCTACGAGCAGTACTTC
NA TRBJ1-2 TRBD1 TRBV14 CASSQEGQPYGYTF TGTGCCAGCAGCCAGGAGGGACAGCCCTATGGCTACACCTTC
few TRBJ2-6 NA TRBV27 CASSLVAAASGANVLTF TGTGCCAGCAGTCTAGTAGCGGCGGCTTCTGGGGCCAACGTCCTGACTTTC
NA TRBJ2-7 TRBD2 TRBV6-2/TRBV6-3 CASSYTTGTSTFEQYF TGTGCCAGCAGTTACACAACCGGGACTAGCACCTTCGAGCAGTACTTC
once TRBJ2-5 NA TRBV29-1 CSVEAGETQYF TGCAGCGTTGAAGCGGGAGAGACCCAGTACTTC
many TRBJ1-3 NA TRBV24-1 CATSFLIRGTIYF TGTGCCACCAGTTTCCTAATACGGGGGACCATATATTTT
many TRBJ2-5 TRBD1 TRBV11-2 CASSRPDRVQETQYF TGTGCCAGCAGCAGACCGGACAGGGTTCAAGAGACCCAGTACTTC
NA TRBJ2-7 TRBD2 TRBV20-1 CSASLAGGGYEQYF TGCAGTGCTAGTCTAGCGGGAGGTGGGTACGAGCAGTACTTC
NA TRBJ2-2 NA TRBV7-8 CASSAQYPGSMNTGELFF TGTGCCAGCAGTGCCCAGTACCCAGGGAGTATGAACACCGGGGAGCTGTTTTTT
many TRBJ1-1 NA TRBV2 CASRGRDTQAFF TGTGCCAGCAGGGGGAGGGACACCCAAGCTTTCTTT
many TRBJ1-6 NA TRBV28 CASSLTAGNSPLHF TGTGCCAGCAGTTTAACGGCGGGAAATTCACCCCTCCACTTT
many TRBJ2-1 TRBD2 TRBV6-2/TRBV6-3 CASSYSTPSWTSGYNEQFF TGTGCCAGCAGTTACTCGACTCCCAGCTGGACTAGCGGTTACAATGAGCAGTTCTTC
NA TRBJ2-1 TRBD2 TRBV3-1 CASSRQPGLAGEGAEQFF TGTGCCAGCAGCCGGCAACCGGGACTAGCGGGAGAAGGGGCTGAGCAGTTCTTC
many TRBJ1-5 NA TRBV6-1 CASSEWGPPYSNQPQHF TGTGCCAGCAGTGAATGGGGGCCGCCCTATAGCAATCAGCCCCAGCATTTT
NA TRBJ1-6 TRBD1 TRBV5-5 CASSSTGSSYNSPLHF TGTGCCAGCAGCTCGACAGGGAGCTCCTATAATTCACCCCTCCACTTT
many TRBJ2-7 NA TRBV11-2 CASSFMASYEQYF TGTGCCAGCAGCTTTATGGCCTCCTACGAGCAGTACTTC
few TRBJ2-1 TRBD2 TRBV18 CASSPGRGAQVQFF TGTGCCAGCTCACCAGGGCGGGGGGCGCAGGTCCAGTTCTTC
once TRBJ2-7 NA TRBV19 CASSLGGTAEQYF TGTGCCAGTAGTCTCGGCGGGACGGCCGAGCAGTACTTC
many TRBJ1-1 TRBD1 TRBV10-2 CASSESPPGQGGMNTEAFF TGCGCCAGCAGTGAGTCGCCCCCGGGACAGGGTGGAATGAACACTGAAGCTTTCTTT
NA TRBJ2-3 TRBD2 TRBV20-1 CSAKKGRWAGGFSTDTQYF TGCAGTGCTAAAAAGGGCCGATGGGCGGGAGGGTTTAGCACAGATACGCAGTATTTT
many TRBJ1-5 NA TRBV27 CASWVTIDGPQHF TGTGCCAGCTGGGTCACCATCGACGGGCCCCAGCATTTT
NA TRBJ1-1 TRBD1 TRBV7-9 CASSPEQGQGTRDTEAFF TGTGCCAGCAGCCCAGAACAGGGACAGGGGACAAGGGACACTGAAGCTTTCTTT
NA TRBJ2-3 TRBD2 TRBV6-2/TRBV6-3 CASSYLLAEGVVEDTQYF TGTGCCAGCAGTTACTTACTAGCGGAAGGAGTGGTTGAAGATACGCAGTATTTT
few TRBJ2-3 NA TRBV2 CASSDGRSTDTQYF TGTGCCAGCAGTGACGGGAGAAGCACAGATACGCAGTATTTT
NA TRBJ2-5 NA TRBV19 CASSLYRQSQETQYF TGTGCCAGTAGTTTGTACCGACAAAGCCAAGAGACCCAGTACTTC
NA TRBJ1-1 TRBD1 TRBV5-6 CASSFEGQRIMNTEAFF TGTGCCAGCAGCTTTGAGGGACAGCGCATTATGAACACTGAAGCTTTCTTT
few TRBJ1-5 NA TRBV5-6 CASSLEGQGLNQPQHF TGTGCCAGCAGCTTGGAGGGCCAGGGTCTCAATCAGCCCCAGCATTTT
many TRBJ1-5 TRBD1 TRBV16 CASSQPGTDNQPQHF TGTGCCAGCAGCCAACCTGGGACAGATAATCAGCCCCAGCATTTT
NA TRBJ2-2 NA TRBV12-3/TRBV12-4 CASSLRQSTGELFF TGTGCCAGCAGTTTACGACAGTCTACCGGGGAGCTGTTTTTT
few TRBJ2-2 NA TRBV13 CASSPRGSDTGELFF TGTGCCAGCAGCCCCCGAGGTAGCGACACCGGGGAGCTGTTTTTT
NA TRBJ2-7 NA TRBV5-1 CASSWTPSAGGYEQYF TGCGCCAGCAGCTGGACCCCCTCTGCGGGCGGCTACGAGCAGTACTTC
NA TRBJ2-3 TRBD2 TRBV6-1 CASSEEGLAGADTQYF TGTGCCAGCAGTGAAGAAGGATTAGCGGGAGCAGATACGCAGTATTTT
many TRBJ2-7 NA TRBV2 CASSSGTGSYEQYF TGTGCCAGCAGCTCCGGGACTGGCTCCTACGAGCAGTACTTC
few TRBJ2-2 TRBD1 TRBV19 CASSKGGQGTFANTGELFF TGTGCCAGTAGTAAGGGTGGACAGGGGACGTTCGCGAACACCGGGGAGCTGTTTTTT
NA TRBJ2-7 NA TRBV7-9 CASSPADTNYEQYF TGTGCCAGCAGTCCCGCGGACACAAACTACGAGCAGTACTTC
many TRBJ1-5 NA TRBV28 CASSPGHGRNQPQHF TGTGCCAGCAGTCCGGGCCACGGCCGCAATCAGCCCCAGCATTTT